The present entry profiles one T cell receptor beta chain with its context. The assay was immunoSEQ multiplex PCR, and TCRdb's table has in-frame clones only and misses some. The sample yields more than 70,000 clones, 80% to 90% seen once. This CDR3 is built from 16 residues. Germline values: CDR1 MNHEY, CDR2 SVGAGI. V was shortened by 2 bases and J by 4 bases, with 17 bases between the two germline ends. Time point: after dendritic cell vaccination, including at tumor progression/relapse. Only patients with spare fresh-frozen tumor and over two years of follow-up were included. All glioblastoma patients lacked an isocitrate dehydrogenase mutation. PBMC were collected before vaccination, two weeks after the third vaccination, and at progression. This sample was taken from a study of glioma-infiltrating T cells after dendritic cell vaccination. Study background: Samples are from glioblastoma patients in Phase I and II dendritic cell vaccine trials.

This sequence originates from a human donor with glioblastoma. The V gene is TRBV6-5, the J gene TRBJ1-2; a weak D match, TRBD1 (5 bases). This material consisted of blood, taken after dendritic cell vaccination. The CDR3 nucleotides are TGTGCCAGCAGTTACGCCAGGGCGGTCGTTACCTATGGCTACACCTTC. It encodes CASSYARAVVTYGYTF.